The clone carrying this TCR beta chain occurred many times. Its matching antigen is unknown. This sample was included in a study of T cells in Graves' hyperthyroidism and ophthalmopathy. Study-wide results and limits: A model using 13 V-J features told ophthalmopathy apart from stable hyperthyroidism.

What was amplified from RNA transcripts were TCR beta CDR3 regions. The TCR CDR3 first-round RT-PCR relied on the HTBI primer set. MiXCR, applied by TCRdb to the multiplex PCR reads, yields one record per CDR3 protein. The sample holds about 350,000 distinct CDR3 sequences, approximately 14% seen once. Unmatched junction bases numbered 11, after V lost 5 bases and J lost 12 bases. This CDR3 is 15 amino acids long. From germline, CDR1 is MDHEN and CDR2 SYDVKM. The sample consisted of blood. The sequence came from a woman under 40 with Graves' hyperthyroidism. J is TRBJ2-1 and V is TRBV28, with 12 bases lining up with TRBD2. In DNA form, the CDR3 reads TGTGCCAGCAGTAGAAGACTAGCGGGAGAGATGGGGCAGTTCTTC. Protein product: CASSRRLAGEMGQFF.